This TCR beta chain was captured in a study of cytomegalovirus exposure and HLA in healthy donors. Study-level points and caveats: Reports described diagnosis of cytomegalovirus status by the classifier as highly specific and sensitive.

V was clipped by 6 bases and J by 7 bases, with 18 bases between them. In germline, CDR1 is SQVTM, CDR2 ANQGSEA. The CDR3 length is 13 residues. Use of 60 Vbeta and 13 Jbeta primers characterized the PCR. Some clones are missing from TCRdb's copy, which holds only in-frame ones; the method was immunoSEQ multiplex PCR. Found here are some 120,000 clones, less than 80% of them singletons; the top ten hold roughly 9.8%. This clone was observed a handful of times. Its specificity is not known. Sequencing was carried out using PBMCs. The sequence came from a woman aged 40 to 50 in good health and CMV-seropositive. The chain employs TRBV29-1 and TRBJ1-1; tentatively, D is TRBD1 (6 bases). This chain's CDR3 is CSVSNRELGEAFF. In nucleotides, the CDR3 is TGCAGCGTCTCAAACAGGGAGCTGGGTGAAGCTTTCTTT.